This record covers a single T cell receptor (beta chain). Its antigen is currently unknown. Sequencing was performed with immunoSEQ multiplex PCR; in TCRdb, only in-frame clones are kept and a portion is missing. The data show tens of thousands of clones, around nine tenths seen once. Noted time point: cycle 4 day 1 (C4D1), after 5 to 7 weeks of nivolumab. Brentuximab vedotin exposure varied, and every patient relapsed after autologous stem cell transplantation. Complete response, partial response or progressive disease were the best responses. The data originate from a study of PD-1 blockade in classical Hodgkin lymphoma. Study summary: Patients were dosed intravenously with nivolumab at 3 mg/kg every 2 weeks.

Study outcomes and limitations: Complete responders showed a baseline diversity that resembled the diversity of newly diagnosed patients. Relative to healthy donors, newly diagnosed patients reportedly had lower baseline TCR diversity, which was reported as lower still in relapsed/refractory patients.

V lost 0 bases and J lost 7, with 19 bases in between. The length of the CDR3 is 16 residues. Germline lookup yields CDR1 SGHKS and CDR2 YYEKEE (reference sequence). This receptor was obtained from a human donor with classical Hodgkin lymphoma. The chain couples TRBV5-5 to TRBJ1-1, with D possibly being TRBD1 (6 bases). The sample was peripheral blood mononuclear cells (PBMCs), taken before the fourth cycle of nivolumab. CDR3 loop: CASSLAIGGQAVEAFF. CDR3 bases: TGTGCCAGCAGCTTGGCGATCGGGGGGCAGGCCGTTGAAGCTTTCTTT.